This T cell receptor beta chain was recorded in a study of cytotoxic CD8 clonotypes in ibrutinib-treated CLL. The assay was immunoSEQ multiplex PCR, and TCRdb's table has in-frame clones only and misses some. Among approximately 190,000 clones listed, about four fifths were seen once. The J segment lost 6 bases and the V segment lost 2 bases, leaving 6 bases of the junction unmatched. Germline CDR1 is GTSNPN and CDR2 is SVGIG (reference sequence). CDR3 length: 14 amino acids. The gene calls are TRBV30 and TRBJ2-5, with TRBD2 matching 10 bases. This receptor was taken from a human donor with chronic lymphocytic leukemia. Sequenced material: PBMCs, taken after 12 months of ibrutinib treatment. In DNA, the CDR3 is TGTGCCTGGAGTTGGGATAGCGGGAGGCAGACCCAGTACTTC. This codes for CAWSWDSGRQTQYF.